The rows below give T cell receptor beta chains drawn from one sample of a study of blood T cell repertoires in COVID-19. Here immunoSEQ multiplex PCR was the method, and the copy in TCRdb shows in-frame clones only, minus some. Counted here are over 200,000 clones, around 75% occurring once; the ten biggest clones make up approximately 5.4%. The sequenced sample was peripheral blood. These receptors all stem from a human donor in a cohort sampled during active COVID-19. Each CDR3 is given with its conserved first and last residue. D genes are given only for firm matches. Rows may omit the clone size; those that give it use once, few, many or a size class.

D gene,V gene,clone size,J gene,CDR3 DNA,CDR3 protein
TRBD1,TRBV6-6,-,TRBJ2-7,TGTGCCAGCAGTCCCCGACAGGGCGCCTACGAGCAGTACTTC,CASSPRQGAYEQYF
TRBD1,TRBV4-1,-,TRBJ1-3,TGCGCCAGCAGCCAAGGGGACAGGGGAGGATCTGGAAACACCATATATTTT,CASSQGDRGGSGNTIYF
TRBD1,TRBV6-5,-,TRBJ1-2,TGTGCCAGCATTGGGACAGGGGACTATGGCTACACCTTC,CASIGTGDYGYTF
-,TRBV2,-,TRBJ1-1,TGTGCCAGCAGGGAGATGAACACTGAAGCTTTCTTT,CASREMNTEAFF
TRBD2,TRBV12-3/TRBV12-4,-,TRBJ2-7,TGTGCCAGTAAGACAGTAAAAGCGGGGGAGCAGTACTTC,CASKTVKAGEQYF
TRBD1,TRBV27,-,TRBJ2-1,TGTGCCAGCAGTTTATCAGGGGGCGAGCAGTTCTTC,CASSLSGGEQFF
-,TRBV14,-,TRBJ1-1,TGTGCCAGCAGCGATGCACGTGACAGCCTGGGCACTGAAGCTTTCTTT,CASSDARDSLGTEAFF
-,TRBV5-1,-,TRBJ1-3,TGCGCCAGCAGCTTCTGGGCCAGGGCTCCTGGAAACACCATATATTTT,CASSFWARAPGNTIYF
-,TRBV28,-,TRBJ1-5,TGTGCCAGCAGTTATTACAGGGATAGCAATCAGCCCCAGCATTTT,CASSYYRDSNQPQHF
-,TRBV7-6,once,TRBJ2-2,TGTGCCAGCAGCTTAGCCACAGGGAGGGTGCCCGGGGAGCTGTTTTTT,CASSLATGRVPGELFF
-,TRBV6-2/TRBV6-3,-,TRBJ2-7,TGTGCCAGCAGTTACGGGGGGTACCACGAGCAGTACTTC,CASSYGGYHEQYF
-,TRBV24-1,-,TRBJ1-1,TGTGCCACCAGTGATTTTCCCGGCACTGAAGCTTTCTTT,CATSDFPGTEAFF
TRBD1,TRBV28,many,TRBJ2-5,TGTGCCAGCAGTTTTGGGGACAGCCCCCAAGAGACCCAGTACTTC,CASSFGDSPQETQYF
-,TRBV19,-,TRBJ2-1,TGTGCCAGTAGTGTCTATGGAGGCTCCTACAATGAGCAGTTCTTC,CASSVYGGSYNEQFF
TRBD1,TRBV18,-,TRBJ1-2,TGTGCCAGCTCACCTACCGGGACAGGAGGGGGTATCAGGGATGGCTACACCTTC,CASSPTGTGGGIRDGYTF
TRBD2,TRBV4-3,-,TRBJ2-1,TGCGCCAGCAGCCAAGTCCCCTCTAGCGGGGTATACAATGAGCAGTTCTTC,CASSQVPSSGVYNEQFF
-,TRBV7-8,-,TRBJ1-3,TGTGCCAGCAGCCCCTCAGCCAGGGGCAGGGGAAACACCATATATTTT,CASSPSARGRGNTIYF
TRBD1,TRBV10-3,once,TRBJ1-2,TGTGCCACCTTCGGACAGGGTTTTAATGGCTACACCTTC,CATFGQGFNGYTF
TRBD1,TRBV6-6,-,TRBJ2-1,TGTGCCAGCACCTACAGGGGGCGCTACAATGAGCAGTTCTTC,CASTYRGRYNEQFF
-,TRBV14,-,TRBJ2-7,TGTGCCAGCAGCCAAGGAGGGTACGAGCAGTACTTC,CASSQGGYEQYF
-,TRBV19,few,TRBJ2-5,TGTGCCAGTAGCGGTAAAGAGACCCAGTACTTC,CASSGKETQYF
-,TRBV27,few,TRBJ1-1,TGTGCCAGCAATAGGATTACAGGGTTCTCTGAAGCTTTCTTT,CASNRITGFSEAFF
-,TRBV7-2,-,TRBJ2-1,TGTGCCAGCAGCTCCCGCCCCGGACACACAGGTAATGAGCAGTTCTTC,CASSSRPGHTGNEQFF
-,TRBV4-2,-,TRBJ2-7,TGTGCCAGCAGCTTGCCCGGTCCCGAGCAGTACTTC,CASSLPGPEQYF
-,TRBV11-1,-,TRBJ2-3,TGTGCCAGCAGCTCAACAGGAGATACGCAGTATTTT,CASSSTGDTQYF
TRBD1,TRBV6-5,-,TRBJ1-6,TGTGCCAGCAGTTCCGGGACAGGGGGCGGTTCACCCCTCCACTTT,CASSSGTGGGSPLHF
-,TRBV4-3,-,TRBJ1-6,TGCGCCAGCAGCCAAGATTTGGGTGGCGGTAATTCACCCCTCCACTTT,CASSQDLGGGNSPLHF
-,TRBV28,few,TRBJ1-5,TGTGCCAGCAGTTTGAATATTCGGGGAATTCAGCCCCAGCATTTT,CASSLNIRGIQPQHF
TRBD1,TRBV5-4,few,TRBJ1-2,TGTGCCAGCAGCTGGGGACAGGGGTCCTATGGCTACACCTTC,CASSWGQGSYGYTF
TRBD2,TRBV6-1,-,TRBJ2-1,TGTGCCAGCAGTGAACTCGGGACTAGCATGAATGAGCAGTTCTTC,CASSELGTSMNEQFF
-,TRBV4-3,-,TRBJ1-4,TGCGCCAGCAGCCGTCGACAGGATCCAACTAATGAAAAACTGTTTTTT,CASSRRQDPTNEKLFF
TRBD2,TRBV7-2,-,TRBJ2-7,TGTGCCAGCAGCCGGACTAGCGGCTACGAGCAGTACTTC,CASSRTSGYEQYF
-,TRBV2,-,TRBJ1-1,TGTGCCAGCAGCACACAGGGAAGGGAAGCTTTCTTT,CASSTQGREAFF